The TCR beta chain under discussion was sequenced for a study of blood T cells in healthy people across ages. Healthy Caucasian individuals from Russia aged about 6 to 90 served as donors. Study results and limitations: Older age coincided with a roughly linear decline in TCR beta diversity per million T cells. Both naive CD4+ cell counts and diversity were greater in long-lived donors than in aged donors.

Through a sample-barcoded 5' primer and a J-beta primer mix, a second PCR was run for about 6 to 11 cycles. TCRdb re-analysed the 5' RACE reads in MiXCR, keeping a single row per CDR3 protein. Among some 1.8 million distinct CDR3 sequences listed, about 39% were seen once. CDR1 SQVTM and CDR2 ANQGSEA come from the germline V gene. The CDR3 is 14 amino acids. The V gene lost 5 bases and the J gene lost 1 base, with 14 bases spanning the gap. Turning to this clonotype: No antigen is known for it.

The specimen sequenced was blood. The V gene is TRBV29-1, the J gene TRBJ1-1; D not certain. This receptor was obtained from a human donor in good health. The CDR3 DNA is TGCAGCGTTTCTAGGCTTACAGAGAACACTGAAGCTTTCTTT. Encoded protein: CSVSRLTENTEAFF.